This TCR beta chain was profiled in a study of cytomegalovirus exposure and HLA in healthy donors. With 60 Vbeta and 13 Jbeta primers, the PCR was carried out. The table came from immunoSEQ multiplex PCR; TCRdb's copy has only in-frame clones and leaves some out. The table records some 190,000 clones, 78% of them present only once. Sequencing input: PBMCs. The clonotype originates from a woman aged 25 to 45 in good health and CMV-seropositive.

CDR3 sequence reads: CASSIGTAGTYEQFF. The CDR3 DNA reads TGTGCCAGTAGTATAGGGACAGCCGGCACATATGAGCAGTTCTTC. The rearrangement uses TRBV19 and TRBJ2-1; perhaps TRBD1 as D (6 bases). Germline lookup yields CDR1 LNHDA and CDR2 SQIVND (reference sequence). The CDR3 consists of 15 residues. Trimming took off 1 base at V and 8 bases at J, with 15 bases between the two ends.